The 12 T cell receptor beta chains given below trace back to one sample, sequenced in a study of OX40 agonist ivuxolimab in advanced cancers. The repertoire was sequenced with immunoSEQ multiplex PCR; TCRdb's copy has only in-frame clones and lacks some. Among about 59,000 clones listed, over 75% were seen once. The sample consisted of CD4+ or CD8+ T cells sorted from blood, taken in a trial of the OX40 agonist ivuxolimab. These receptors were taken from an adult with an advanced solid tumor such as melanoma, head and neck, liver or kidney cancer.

The CDR3 here is CASSLGLAGSEQYF. In nucleotides, the CDR3 is TGTGCCAGCAGCTTAGGTCTAGCGGGGAGTGAGCAGTACTTC. V is TRBV7-2 and J is TRBJ2-7; 9 bases align to TRBD2. With V trimmed by 1 base and J by 7 bases, 5 bases remained unmatched. CDR3 length: 14 amino acids. Per germline, CDR1 SGHTA and CDR2 FQGNSA.

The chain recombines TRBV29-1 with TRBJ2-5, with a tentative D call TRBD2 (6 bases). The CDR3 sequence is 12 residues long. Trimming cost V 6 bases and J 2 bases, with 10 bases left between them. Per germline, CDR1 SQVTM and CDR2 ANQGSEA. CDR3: CSVGSVQETQYF. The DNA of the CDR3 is TGCAGCGTCGGGAGTGTACAAGAGACCCAGTACTTC.

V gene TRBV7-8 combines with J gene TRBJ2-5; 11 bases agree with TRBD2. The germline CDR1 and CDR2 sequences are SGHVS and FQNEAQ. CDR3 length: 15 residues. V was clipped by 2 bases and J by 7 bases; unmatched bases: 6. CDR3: CASSLKVSGRGTQYF. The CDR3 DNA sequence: TGTGCCAGCAGCTTAAAAGTTAGCGGGAGGGGGACCCAGTACTTC.

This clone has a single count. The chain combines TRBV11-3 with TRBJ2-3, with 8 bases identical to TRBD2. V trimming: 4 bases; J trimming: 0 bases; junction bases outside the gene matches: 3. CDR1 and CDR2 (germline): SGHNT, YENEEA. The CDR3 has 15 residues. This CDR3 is CASSYSSGSTDTQYF. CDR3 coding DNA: TGTGCCAGCAGCTACTCTAGCGGGAGCACAGATACGCAGTATTTT.

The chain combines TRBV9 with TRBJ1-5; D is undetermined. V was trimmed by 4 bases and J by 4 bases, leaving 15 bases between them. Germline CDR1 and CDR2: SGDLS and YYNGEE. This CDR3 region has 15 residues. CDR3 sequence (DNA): TGTGCCAGCAGCCAGGACCCACGGGTTAATCAGCCCCAGCATTTT. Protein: CASSQDPRVNQPQHF. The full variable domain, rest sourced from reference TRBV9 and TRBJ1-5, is DSGVTQTPKHLITATGQRVTLRCSPRSGDLSVYWYQQSLDQGLQFLIQYYNGEERAKGNILERFSAQQFPDLHSELNLSSLELGDSALYFCASSQDPRVNQPQHFGDGTRLSIL.

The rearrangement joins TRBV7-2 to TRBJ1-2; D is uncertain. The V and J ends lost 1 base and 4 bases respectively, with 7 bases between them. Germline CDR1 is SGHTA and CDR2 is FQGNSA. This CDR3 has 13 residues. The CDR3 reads CASSLGLSYGYTF. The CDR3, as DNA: TGTGCCAGCAGCTTAGGACTGAGCTATGGCTACACCTTC.

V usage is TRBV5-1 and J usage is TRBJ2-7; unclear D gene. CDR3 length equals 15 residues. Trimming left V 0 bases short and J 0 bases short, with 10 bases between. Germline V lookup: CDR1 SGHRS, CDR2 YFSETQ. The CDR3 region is CASSLGLVGSYEQYF. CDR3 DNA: TGCGCCAGCAGCTTGGGGTTGGTGGGCTCCTACGAGCAGTACTTC.

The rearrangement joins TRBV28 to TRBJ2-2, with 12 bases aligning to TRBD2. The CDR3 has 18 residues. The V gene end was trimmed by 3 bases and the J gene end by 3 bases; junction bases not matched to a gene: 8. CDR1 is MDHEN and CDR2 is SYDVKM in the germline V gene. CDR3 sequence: CASSFPSGRGADTGELFF. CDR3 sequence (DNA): TGTGCCAGCAGTTTTCCTAGCGGGAGGGGGGCGGACACCGGGGAGCTGTTTTTT.

CDR3 DNA: TGCGCCAGCAGCGACTCATTCACAGATACGCAGTATTTT. Its protein is CASSDSFTDTQYF. The chain recombines TRBV5-1 with TRBJ2-3; D is unclear. Deletions cut 4 bases from V and 2 bases from J, with 8 bases between. The CDR3 has 13 amino acids. Germline assignment: CDR1 SGHRS and CDR2 YFSETQ.

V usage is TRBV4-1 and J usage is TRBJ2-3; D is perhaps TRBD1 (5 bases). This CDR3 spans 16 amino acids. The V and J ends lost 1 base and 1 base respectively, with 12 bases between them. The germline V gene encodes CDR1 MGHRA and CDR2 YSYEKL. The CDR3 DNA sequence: TGCGCCAGCAGCCAAGTATCAGGGCCGCGCACAGATACGCAGTATTTT. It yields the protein CASSQVSGPRTDTQYF.

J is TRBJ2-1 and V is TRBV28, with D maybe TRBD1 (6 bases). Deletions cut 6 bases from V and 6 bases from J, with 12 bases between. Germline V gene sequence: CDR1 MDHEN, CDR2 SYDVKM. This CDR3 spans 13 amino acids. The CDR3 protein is CASRTGRGNEQFF. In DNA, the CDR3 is TGTGCCAGCAGGACAGGCCGCGGCAATGAGCAGTTCTTC.

This CDR3 is CASSSGGGETQYF. CDR3 nucleotides: TGTGCCAGCAGCTCGGGTGGAGGGGAGACCCAGTACTTC. The chain recombines TRBV5-6 with TRBJ2-5; D is perhaps TRBD2 (6 bases). Trimming cost V 3 bases and J 5 bases, with 11 bases left between them. There are 13 residues in the CDR3. Germline V gives CDR1 SGHDT, CDR2 YYEEEE.